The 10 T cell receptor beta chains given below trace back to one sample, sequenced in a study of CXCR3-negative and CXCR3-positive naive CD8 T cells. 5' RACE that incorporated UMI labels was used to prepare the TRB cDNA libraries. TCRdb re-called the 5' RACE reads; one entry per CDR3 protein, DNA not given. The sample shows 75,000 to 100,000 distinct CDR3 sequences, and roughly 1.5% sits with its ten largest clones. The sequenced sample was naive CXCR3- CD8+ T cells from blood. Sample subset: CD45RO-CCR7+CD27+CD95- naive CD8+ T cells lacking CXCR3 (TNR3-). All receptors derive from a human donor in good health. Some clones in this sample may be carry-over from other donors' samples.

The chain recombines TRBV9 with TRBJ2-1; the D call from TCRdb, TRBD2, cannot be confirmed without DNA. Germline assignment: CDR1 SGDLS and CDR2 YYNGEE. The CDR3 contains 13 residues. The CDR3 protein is CASSAGLYNEQFF.

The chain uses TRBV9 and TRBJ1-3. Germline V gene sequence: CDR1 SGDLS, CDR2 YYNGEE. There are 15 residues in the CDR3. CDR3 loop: CASSVGKEDGNTIYF.

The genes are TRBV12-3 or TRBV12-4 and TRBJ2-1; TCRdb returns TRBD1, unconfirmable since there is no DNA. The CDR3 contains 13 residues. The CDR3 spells CASRQAPYNEQFF.

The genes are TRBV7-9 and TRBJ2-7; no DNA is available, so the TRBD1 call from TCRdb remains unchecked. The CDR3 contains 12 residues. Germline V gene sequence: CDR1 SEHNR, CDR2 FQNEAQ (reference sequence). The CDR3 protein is CASSLSPSEQYF.

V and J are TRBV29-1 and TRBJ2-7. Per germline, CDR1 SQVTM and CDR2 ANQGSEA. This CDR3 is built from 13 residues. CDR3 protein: CSVEMDTSYEQYF.

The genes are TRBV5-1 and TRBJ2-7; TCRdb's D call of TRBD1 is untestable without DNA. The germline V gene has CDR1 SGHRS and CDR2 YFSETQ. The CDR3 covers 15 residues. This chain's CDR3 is CASSLASDRGLEQYF.

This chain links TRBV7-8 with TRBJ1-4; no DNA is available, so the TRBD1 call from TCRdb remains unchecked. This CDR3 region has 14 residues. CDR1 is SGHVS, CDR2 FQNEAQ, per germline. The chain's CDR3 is CASSSDRPNEKLFF. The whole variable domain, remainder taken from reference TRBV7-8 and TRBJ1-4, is GAGVSQSPRYKVAKRGQDVALRCDPISGHVSLFWYQQALGQGPEFLTYFQNEAQLDKSGLPSDRFFAERPEGSVSTLKIQRTQQEDSAVYLCASSSDRPNEKLFFGSGTQLSVL.

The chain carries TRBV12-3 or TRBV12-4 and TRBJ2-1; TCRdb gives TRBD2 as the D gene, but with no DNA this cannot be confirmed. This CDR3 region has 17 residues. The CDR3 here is CASSLYTSGGPRDEQFF.

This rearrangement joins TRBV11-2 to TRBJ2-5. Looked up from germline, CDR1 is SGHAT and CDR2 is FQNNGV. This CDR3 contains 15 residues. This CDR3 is CASSFFFGLEETQYF.

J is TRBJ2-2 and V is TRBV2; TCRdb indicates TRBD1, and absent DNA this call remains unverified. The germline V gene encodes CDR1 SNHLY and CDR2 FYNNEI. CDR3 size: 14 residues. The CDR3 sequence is CAGGAEMNTGELFF.